These T cell receptor beta chains were read from a single sample in a study of shared clonotypes between healthy human individuals. Sequencing was performed with immunoSEQ multiplex PCR; in TCRdb, only in-frame clones are kept and a portion is missing. Here the sample spans hundreds of thousands of clones, about 92% being singletons. Source material: naive CD8+ T cells sorted from blood. All receptors derive from a man aged 25 to 45 in good health. Both conserved end residues are part of each CDR3. Fields, in order: J gene, V gene, CDR3 protein.

j_call: TRBJ1-2
v_call: TRBV9
cdr3_aa: CASSPEGTEYGYTF

j_call: TRBJ2-7
v_call: TRBV6-5
cdr3_aa: CASSYSMMGISYEQYF

j_call: TRBJ2-7
v_call: TRBV18
cdr3_aa: CASSHRESGATYEQYF

j_call: TRBJ2-7
v_call: TRBV6-1
cdr3_aa: CASSEAVSYEQYF

j_call: TRBJ2-7
v_call: TRBV7-9
cdr3_aa: CASSPRAYEQYF

j_call: TRBJ2-7
v_call: TRBV5-1
cdr3_aa: CASSFHTSGSYEQYF

j_call: TRBJ2-2
v_call: TRBV14
cdr3_aa: CASSHYREKTGELFF

j_call: TRBJ1-5
v_call: TRBV7-9
cdr3_aa: CASSRTAEDNQPQHF

j_call: TRBJ2-3
v_call: TRBV6-1
cdr3_aa: CASSALGQDTQYF

j_call: TRBJ2-7
v_call: TRBV14
cdr3_aa: CASSQGYEQYF

j_call: TRBJ2-5
v_call: TRBV18
cdr3_aa: CASSPDIRAGETQYF

j_call: TRBJ2-2
v_call: TRBV5-1
cdr3_aa: CASSSDRDYTGELFF

j_call: TRBJ2-7
v_call: TRBV7-9
cdr3_aa: CASSDSYEQYF

j_call: TRBJ2-7
v_call: TRBV5-6
cdr3_aa: CASSSLLGAPYEQYF

j_call: TRBJ1-4
v_call: TRBV28
cdr3_aa: CASSFYSGETNEKLFF

j_call: TRBJ1-1
v_call: TRBV7-9
cdr3_aa: CASTLHPNTEAFF

j_call: TRBJ1-1
v_call: TRBV5-1
cdr3_aa: CASSPLGFQAGYTEAFF

j_call: TRBJ1-1
v_call: TRBV6-6
cdr3_aa: CASSAGGTEAFF

j_call: TRBJ2-5
v_call: TRBV28
cdr3_aa: CASRRGQETQYF

j_call: TRBJ2-2
v_call: TRBV7-3
cdr3_aa: CASSPDGYTGELFF

j_call: TRBJ2-1
v_call: TRBV21-1
cdr3_aa: CASSKRNEQFF

j_call: TRBJ2-1
v_call: TRBV29-1
cdr3_aa: CSVEQAGGPEDEQFF

j_call: TRBJ2-1
v_call: TRBV7-8
cdr3_aa: CASSLRPTNEQFF

j_call: TRBJ2-7
v_call: TRBV29-1
cdr3_aa: CSVEGRGEKGYEQYF

j_call: TRBJ2-1
v_call: TRBV19
cdr3_aa: CASSIAHRLAGGLHNEQFF

j_call: TRBJ2-1
v_call: TRBV14
cdr3_aa: CASSQGGVYSYNEQFF

j_call: TRBJ2-7
v_call: TRBV27
cdr3_aa: CASSLKPGQGTTEQYF

j_call: TRBJ2-3
v_call: TRBV7-7
cdr3_aa: CASSLSGRFSDTQYF

j_call: TRBJ2-5
v_call: TRBV28
cdr3_aa: CASSLTSPRETQYF

j_call: TRBJ2-2
v_call: TRBV7-9
cdr3_aa: CASSLPTGTTIPGELFF

j_call: TRBJ2-3
v_call: TRBV7-7
cdr3_aa: CASSPVVLDTQYF

j_call: TRBJ1-5
v_call: TRBV7-3
cdr3_aa: CATGGGGIQPQHF

j_call: TRBJ2-3
v_call: TRBV4-1
cdr3_aa: CASSPPYGGRDTQYF

j_call: TRBJ2-3
v_call: TRBV9
cdr3_aa: CASSVTSGVKDTQYF

j_call: TRBJ2-7
v_call: TRBV10-1
cdr3_aa: CASSGVSDYEQYF

j_call: TRBJ1-2
v_call: TRBV2
cdr3_aa: CASSEAENSYYGYTF

j_call: TRBJ2-1
v_call: TRBV6-1
cdr3_aa: CASSATGAVSPEQFF

j_call: TRBJ2-7
v_call: TRBV15
cdr3_aa: CATSRDASGVISYEQYF

j_call: TRBJ2-2
v_call: TRBV9
cdr3_aa: CASSTTYGELFF

j_call: TRBJ1-1
v_call: TRBV5-4
cdr3_aa: CASRPGQGTMNTEAFF

j_call: TRBJ2-3
v_call: TRBV28
cdr3_aa: CASPLMRLAGVTYTQYF

j_call: TRBJ2-1
v_call: TRBV4-3
cdr3_aa: CASSQGEDRDYSYNEQFF

j_call: TRBJ2-7
v_call: TRBV6-5
cdr3_aa: CASSYREASYEQYF

j_call: TRBJ2-7
v_call: TRBV2
cdr3_aa: CASSDGGGLEYF

j_call: TRBJ2-1
v_call: TRBV28
cdr3_aa: CASSLPTTVGSYNEQFF